The clone carrying this T cell receptor beta chain was seen more than once but under ten times. Looked up from germline, CDR1 is SQVTM and CDR2 is ANQGSEA. V lost 5 bases to trimming and J lost 4 bases, with 17 bases between them. This CDR3 region has 14 residues. These data are taken from a study of blood T cell repertoires in COVID-19. Study as a whole: Samples of COVID-19 (acute and convalescent) were obtained from the United States, Italy and Spain. PBMCs, B-cell-depleted T cells, or T cells provided the cDNA or gDNA that made up the material.

Per the authors' pipeline: Scientists estimated how many nucleated cells there were by amplifying reference gene primers. Measured with immunoSEQ multiplex PCR; TCRdb has only the in-frame clones, and not every one. D and trimming come from the DNA, and the V and J calls and clone size come from that table. Among more than 95,000 clones, around 86% were seen once, and the ten largest hold approximately 15%. Sequencing used peripheral blood. The gene calls are TRBV29-1 and TRBJ1-2; D is perhaps TRBD1 (5 bases). This TCR came from a man aged 45-65 years with acute or convalescent COVID-19. Here the CDR3 DNA reads TGCAGCGTTTCTACAGAAGGGGTCGGCTATGGCTACACCTTC. Protein: CSVSTEGVGYGYTF.